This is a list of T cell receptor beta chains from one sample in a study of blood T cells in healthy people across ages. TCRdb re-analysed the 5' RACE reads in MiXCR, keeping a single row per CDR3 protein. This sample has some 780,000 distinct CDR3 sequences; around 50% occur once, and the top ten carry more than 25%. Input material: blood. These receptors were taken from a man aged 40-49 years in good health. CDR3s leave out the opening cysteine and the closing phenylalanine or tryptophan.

CDR3aa: ASGRTGGNYGYT
v_gene: TRBV6-1
j_gene: TRBJ1-2

CDR3aa: ATLVPSTGYNEQF
v_gene: TRBV6-5
j_gene: TRBJ2-1

CDR3aa: ASSFRQPYEQY
v_gene: TRBV28
j_gene: TRBJ2-7

CDR3aa: ASSPRRTAGYEQY
v_gene: TRBV4-2
j_gene: TRBJ2-5

CDR3aa: ASSQGSGASYGYT
v_gene: TRBV3-1
j_gene: TRBJ1-2

CDR3aa: ASSRTGRARAETQY
v_gene: TRBV27
j_gene: TRBJ2-5

CDR3aa: ASSLLGTDADNEQF
v_gene: TRBV7-9
j_gene: TRBJ2-1

CDR3aa: ASSSRVRASNQPQH
v_gene: TRBV7-8
j_gene: TRBJ1-5

CDR3aa: ASTAAGVETQY
v_gene: TRBV5-1
j_gene: TRBJ2-5

CDR3aa: ASSLVGVVAASRHGYT
v_gene: TRBV12-3/TRBV12-4
j_gene: TRBJ1-2

CDR3aa: SARVRRDGTGFRYEQY
v_gene: TRBV20-1
j_gene: TRBJ2-7

CDR3aa: ASSLAGQGADTQY
v_gene: TRBV28
j_gene: TRBJ2-3

CDR3aa: SVSRQGRNNSPLH
v_gene: TRBV29-1
j_gene: TRBJ1-6

CDR3aa: ASSPDVISYNEQF
v_gene: TRBV3-1
j_gene: TRBJ2-1